Below are 21 T cell receptor beta chains sequenced from a single sample in a study of a mutant IDH1 vaccine in newly diagnosed glioma. Time point indicated: week 47, end of study. Alongside topical imiquimod, each dose of vaccine comprised 300 ug of mutant IDH1 20-mer peptide. Profiled with immunoSEQ multiplex PCR; TCRdb holds only in-frame clones, not every one. This sample has tens of thousands of clones, with 60% to 80% found just once. What these receptors recognize is not known. Sequencing used PBMCs, obtained from a glioma patient whose treatment included an IDH1 peptide vaccine. The receptors derive from a man aged 50 to 59 with glioma.

V gene TRBV14 combines with J gene TRBJ2-1; D remains ambiguous. Germline CDR1 is SGHDN and CDR2 is FVKESK. The CDR3 loop spans 13 amino acids. Deletions cut 4 bases from V and 7 bases from J, with 11 bases between. The CDR3 DNA follows: TGTGCCAGCAGCCGGCCCCTCGGGAATGAGCAGTTCTTC. Translating gives CASSRPLGNEQFF.

The chain joins TRBV19 to TRBJ2-5, with no clear D. The germline V and J ends were trimmed by 3 bases and 1 base, with 15 bases remaining between them. The CDR3 is 16 residues long. The germline V gene encodes CDR1 LNHDA and CDR2 SQIVND (reference sequence). CDR3 protein: CASSIEYGRVQETQYF. Written as DNA, the CDR3 is TGTGCCAGTAGTATCGAATATGGCCGGGTCCAAGAGACCCAGTACTTC.

This chain connects TRBV5-4 to TRBJ1-1; the D gene is possibly TRBD1 (5 bases). The CDR3 consists of 14 residues. Germline V gene lookup returns CDR1 SGHNT and CDR2 YYREEE (reference sequence). Trimming took 0 bases from V and 4 from J, leaving 10 bases between them. The DNA for the CDR3 is TGTGCCAGCAGCTTGGAGGGGTACGGCACTGAAGCTTTCTTT. It codes for CASSLEGYGTEAFF.

This chain links TRBV19 with TRBJ1-2; TRBD1 is a possible D gene (5 bases). V was cut by 1 base and J by 6 bases, with 9 bases left in between. CDR3 length: 13 amino acids. Germline V CDR1 and CDR2: LNHDA, SQIVND (reference sequence). CDR3 in DNA: TGTGCCAGTAGTATAGGCAGGGAAGATGGCTACACCTTC. This gives the protein CASSIGREDGYTF.

The V call is TRBV5-6, the J call TRBJ1-1, with 9 positions matching TRBD1. Germline V gene data show CDR1 as SGHDT and CDR2 as YYEEEE. This CDR3 contains 18 residues. J lost 2 bases, V lost 1 base, and 12 bases had no gene match. The CDR3 sequence: CASSLRYGDRDPNTEAFF. CDR3 coding DNA: TGTGCCAGCAGCTTGAGATACGGGGACAGGGACCCTAACACTGAAGCTTTCTTT.

J is TRBJ2-7 and V is TRBV5-1, with 9 bases that match TRBD2. The J segment lost 4 bases and the V segment lost 2 bases, leaving 7 bases of the junction unmatched. CDR3 length: 15 residues. Germline V gene sequence: CDR1 SGHRS, CDR2 YFSETQ. CDR3 region: CASSLTPSGIYEQYF. The CDR3 region has the DNA TGCGCCAGCAGCTTAACCCCTAGCGGGATATACGAGCAGTACTTC. The complete variable domain, with remaining parts taken from reference TRBV5-1 and TRBJ2-7, reads KAGVTQTPRYLIKTRGQQVTLSCSPISGHRSVSWYQQTPGQGLQFLFEYFSETQRNKGNFPGRFSGRQFSNSRSEMNVSTLELGDSALYLCASSLTPSGIYEQYFGPGTRLTVT.

This chain joins TRBV6-5 and TRBJ1-1, with D perhaps TRBD1 (6 bases). The CDR3 has 15 amino acids. The V end lost 6 bases, the J end lost 2 bases, and 16 bases lay between the germline ends. The germline V gene encodes CDR1 MNHEY and CDR2 SVGAGI. The CDR3 loop reads CASRIRGAINTEAFF. CDR3 DNA sequence: TGTGCCAGCAGGATACGGGGGGCTATAAACACTGAAGCTTTCTTT.

The CDR3 DNA reads as TGTGCCAGCAGCTTCGGGACTAGCCCCGGGGAGCTGTTTTTT. This gives the protein CASSFGTSPGELFF. The J gene is TRBJ2-2, the V gene TRBV6-1; 9 bases agree with TRBD2. V shed 6 bases, J shed 6 bases, and the junction held 5 bases outside the gene matches. The length of the CDR3 is 14 residues. Looked up from germline, CDR1 is MNHNS and CDR2 is SASEGT.

For this clone: Mismatch with germline at one junction end may stem from a read error. The chain uses TRBV6-1 and TRBJ1-5, with D uncertain. This CDR3 has 15 residues. From germline, CDR1 is MNHNS and CDR2 SASEGT. CDR3 in amino acids: CASRAGSYSDQPQHF. The CDR3 DNA follows: TGTGCCAGCAGGGCCGGCAGCTATAGCGATCAGCCCCAGCATTTT.

The J gene is TRBJ2-5, the V gene TRBV11-2, with no clear D. The CDR3 extends over 14 amino acids. Germline assignment: CDR1 SGHAT and CDR2 FQNNGV. V lost 0 bases and J 0 bases, leaving 5 bases between the germline ends. CDR3 nucleotide sequence: TGTGCCAGCAGCTTAGATGGGTACCAAGAGACCCAGTACTTC. Translated: CASSLDGYQETQYF.

The chain recombines TRBV19 with TRBJ2-7; 7 bases are a match to TRBD1. Germline V gene lookup returns CDR1 LNHDA and CDR2 SQIVND (reference sequence). The CDR3 is 14 amino acids. V was pared by 5 bases and J by 6 bases, with 10 bases of the junction left unmatched. For the CDR3, the DNA is TGTGCCAGTAGTTTACAGGGGCCCTTCCGCGAGCAGTACTTC. This translates into CASSLQGPFREQYF.

This clone was counted only a few times. The rearrangement uses TRBV5-1 and TRBJ1-2; 7 bases match TRBD1. Germline V gene data show CDR1 as SGHRS and CDR2 as YFSETQ. CDR3 length: 17 residues. After removal of 4 bases from V and 6 bases from J, the junction contained 18 bases not matched to a gene. The CDR3 region is CASSILQGRNFQDGYTF. The CDR3 coding sequence is TGCGCCAGCAGCATACTACAGGGGAGGAACTTTCAGGATGGCTACACCTTC.

J is TRBJ2-2 and V is TRBV5-4; D may be TRBD2 (6 bases). Germline loops: CDR1 SGHNT, CDR2 YYREEE (reference sequence). Trimming removed 0 bases at V and 5 bases at J, with 17 bases between. The CDR3 extends over 17 amino acids. CDR3 amino acids: CASSLAPASVRTGELFF. The CDR3 region has the DNA TGTGCCAGCAGCTTGGCCCCGGCTAGCGTAAGGACCGGGGAGCTGTTTTTT.

The chain has TRBV15 and TRBJ1-2, with 8 bases matching TRBD1. V lost 0 bases, J lost 7 bases, and 10 bases stayed unmatched. Germline CDR1 is LNHNV and CDR2 is YYDKDF (reference sequence). CDR3 length equals 16 residues. CDR3 loop: CATSRDEGRGRGGYTF. In nucleotides, the CDR3 is TGTGCCACCAGCAGAGATGAAGGCAGGGGGCGTGGTGGCTACACCTTC.

V usage is TRBV6-5 and J usage is TRBJ2-1; D is uncertain. The germline gives CDR1 MNHEY, CDR2 SVGAGI. Trimming stripped 6 bases from V and 7 bases from J, with 10 bases between. The CDR3 extends over 12 amino acids. The CDR3 loop is CASSTGLNEQFF. CDR3 nucleotides: TGTGCCAGCAGCACGGGTCTTAATGAGCAGTTCTTC.

The genes are TRBV6-6 and TRBJ2-6, with a weak D call TRBD1 (5 bases). The CDR3 covers 16 residues. Germline assignment: CDR1 MNHNY and CDR2 SVGAGI (reference sequence). V gave up 6 bases and J gave up 1 base, with 13 bases separating them. As DNA, the CDR3 is TGTGCCAGCAGCCAATATACAGGTTCTGGGGCCAACGTCCTGACTTTC. It yields the protein CASSQYTGSGANVLTF.

The rearrangement uses TRBV30 and TRBJ1-5, with D unresolved. Trimming removed 2 bases at V and 2 bases at J, with 7 bases between. The germline gives CDR1 GTSNPN, CDR2 SVGIG (reference sequence). CDR3 size: 13 residues. The CDR3 DNA reads as TGTGCCTGGAGTCTGGCTGGCAATCAGCCCCAGCATTTT. Residues: CAWSLAGNQPQHF.

This clone has just one count. The chain recombines TRBV13 with TRBJ2-1; D possibly matches TRBD1 or TRBD2 (5 bases each). The germline V gene has CDR1 PRHDT and CDR2 FYEKMQ (reference sequence). This CDR3 is 18 amino acids long. V was trimmed by 2 bases and J by 2 bases, leaving 19 bases between them. The CDR3 protein is CASSLRVSGRQPYNEQFF. CDR3 DNA: TGTGCCAGCAGCTTAAGGGTATCGGGGCGGCAGCCCTACAATGAGCAGTTCTTC. The full variable domain, rest sourced from reference TRBV13 and TRBJ2-1, is AAGVIQSPRHLIKEKRETATLKCYPIPRHDTVYWYQQGPGQDPQFLISFYEKMQSDKGSIPDRFSAQQFSDYHSELNMSSLELGDSALYFCASSLRVSGRQPYNEQFFGPGTRLTVL.

This chain links TRBV30 with TRBJ1-4, with D unclear. V was cut by 2 bases and J by 0 bases, with 7 bases left in between. The CDR3 contains 14 residues. CDR1 and CDR2 from the germline V gene are GTSNPN and SVGIG (reference sequence). This CDR3 is CAWSTPSTNEKLFF. In nucleotides, the CDR3 is TGTGCCTGGAGTACTCCTTCAACTAATGAAAAACTGTTTTTT.

This clone has more than one count but fewer than ten. The chain carries TRBV29-1 and TRBJ1-1; D uncertain. This CDR3 region has 12 residues. Germline V gives CDR1 SQVTM, CDR2 ANQGSEA. Trimming took 4 bases from V and 0 from J, leaving 6 bases between them. CDR3 nucleotides: TGCAGCGTTGCTAGTATGAACACTGAAGCTTTCTTT. Amino acid sequence: CSVASMNTEAFF. Variable domain in full (rest from reference TRBV29-1 and TRBJ1-1): SAVISQKPSRDICQRGTSLTIQCQVDSQVTMMFWYRQQPGQSLTLIATANQGSEATYESGFVIDKFPISRPNLTFSTLTVSNMSPEDSSIYLCSVASMNTEAFFGQGTRLTVV.

The chain combines TRBV30 with TRBJ2-6; 9 nucleotides line up with TRBD1. Germline CDR1 is GTSNPN and CDR2 is SVGIG (reference sequence). CDR3 length: 17 residues. V shed 1 base, J shed 2 bases, and the junction held 6 bases outside the gene matches. CDR3 DNA: TGTGCCTGGAGTGCCGGACAGGGGAAAACTGGGGCCAACGTCCTGACTTTC. This encodes CAWSAGQGKTGANVLTF.